What follows are 5 T cell receptor beta chains derived from one specimen sequenced in a study of regulatory T cells in long-lasting Graves disease. The time point: newly diagnosed GD, antithyroid drugs for less than 3 months. With RNA extracted from PBMCs as input, the TCR library was made. With iRepertoire HTBI primers and Arm-PCR of CDR3 regions, TCR beta libraries were built. TCRdb re-called the multiplex PCR reads through MiXCR, storing one row per CDR3 protein. This sample carries about 610,000 distinct CDR3 sequences, 15% to 20% of them seen once, and the ten largest clones take around 13%. These data were likewise used in another study, on T cells in Graves' hyperthyroidism and ophthalmopathy.

Sequences were derived from peripheral blood mononuclear cells (PBMCs), sampled at new diagnosis, from a patient treated with antithyroid drugs. These receptors were collected from a man between 18 and 29 years old with Graves disease.

The chain couples TRBV6-5 to TRBJ2-7; D might be TRBD1 or TRBD2, each matching 5 bases. Per germline, CDR1 MNHEY and CDR2 SVGAGI. The CDR3 is 15 amino acids. V was clipped by 0 bases and J by 4 bases, with 13 bases between them. The CDR3 DNA sequence: TGTGCCAGCAGTTACTCCCCCCCTGGGACGTACGAGCAGTACTTC. This codes for CASSYSPPGTYEQYF.

A word on this clonotype: A read error is possible here, since a much larger clone lies one base away. The chain recombines TRBV30 with TRBJ2-3; D gene uncertain. There are 11 residues in the CDR3. Germline V gene lookup returns CDR1 GTSNPN and CDR2 SVGIG (reference sequence). The CDR3 bases are TGTGCCTGGAGGGATGGAGATACGCGGTATTTT. It yields the protein CAWRDGDTRYF.

This clonotype has a count of ten or more. The rearrangement joins TRBV28 to TRBJ2-7, with 7 bases fitting TRBD2. Trimming at V came to 5 bases and at J to 2 bases, leaving 6 bases not matched to a gene. The CDR3 runs to 14 residues. Germline V CDR1 and CDR2: MDHEN, SYDVKM. The CDR3 DNA reads TGTGCCAGCAGTGCGTCTAGCGGTGCCTACGAGCAGTACTTC. Translation gives CASSASSGAYEQYF.

Comments on this clonotype: At one end the junction does not follow the germline gene, possibly because of a read error. Here the CDR3 DNA reads TGCAGCGTTGAAGGGGGGGCCTCCCACGAGCAGTACTTC. It codes for CSVEGGASHEQYF. This chain uses TRBV29-1 with TRBJ2-7; D assignment may be TRBD1 or TRBD2 (6 bases each). The CDR3 loop spans 13 amino acids. Germline V gives CDR1 SQVTM, CDR2 ANQGSEA.

The rearrangement joins TRBV19 to TRBJ2-6; 8 bases fit TRBD1. The CDR3 totals 15 residues. V was clipped by 7 bases and J by 4 bases; unmatched bases: 6. Germline assignment: CDR1 LNHDA and CDR2 SQIVND (reference sequence). CDR3 DNA sequence: TGTGCCAGTAATGACAGGGGTTACGGGGCCAACGTCCTGACTTTC. This gives the protein CASNDRGYGANVLTF.